These 26 T cell receptor beta chains originate from one sample sequenced in a study of cytotoxic CD8 clonotypes in ibrutinib-treated CLL. Produced via immunoSEQ multiplex PCR; TCRdb's table is partial and in-frame only. Of 100,000 to 150,000 clones listed, 70% to 90% were seen once; the top ten hold under 2.5%. The sequenced sample was PBMCs, obtained after 24 months of ibrutinib treatment. Receptors were obtained from a human donor with chronic lymphocytic leukemia.

This clone was observed a handful of times. The chain employs TRBV6-6 and TRBJ1-5, with D unresolved. Germline assignment: CDR1 MNHNY and CDR2 SVGAGI (reference sequence). CDR3 length: 13 residues. Trimming pared 7 bases from V and 0 bases from J, leaving 7 bases between. The CDR3 DNA sequence: TGTGCCAGCACCGGGGTTAGCAATCAGCCCCAGCATTTT. Protein sequence: CASTGVSNQPQHF.

CDR3: CASSLGVGGLETQYF. In nucleotides, the CDR3 is TGTGCCAGCAGCTTGGGGGTAGGGGGGCTGGAGACCCAGTACTTC. The chain carries TRBV7-2 and TRBJ2-5, with D perhaps assigned TRBD1 or TRBD2 (6 bases each). The germline V gene has CDR1 SGHTA and CDR2 FQGNSA. V lost 3 bases, J lost 5 bases, and 16 bases lay in between. The CDR3 length is 15 residues.

The V call is TRBV5-1, the J call TRBJ2-3, with D possibly matching TRBD1 (7 bases). Germline V gives CDR1 SGHRS, CDR2 YFSETQ. The CDR3 consists of 14 residues. The V and J ends lost 1 base and 5 bases respectively, with 11 bases between them. CDR3 coding DNA: TGCGCCAGCAGCTTGCGGCAGGGGGGAGATACGCAGTATTTT. This encodes CASSLRQGGDTQYF.

The chain joins TRBV2 to TRBJ1-2; weak D call: TRBD1 (5 bases). This CDR3 comprises 17 residues. In germline, CDR1 is SNHLY, CDR2 FYNNEI. Trimming removed 0 bases at V and 6 bases at J, with 20 bases between. CDR3: CASSEALGAVQGNGYTF. CDR3 DNA: TGTGCCAGCAGTGAAGCGCTTGGGGCAGTCCAAGGCAATGGCTACACCTTC.

This sequence joins TRBV7-2 and TRBJ1-4; 11 nucleotides align to TRBD1. The trim removed 5 bases at V and 2 bases at J, leaving 4 bases unmatched. The CDR3 extends over 16 amino acids. Per germline, CDR1 SGHTA and CDR2 FQGNSA. The CDR3 protein is CASSLGQGVTNEKLFF. CDR3 nucleotide sequence: TGTGCCAGCAGCCTGGGACAGGGGGTGACTAATGAAAAACTGTTTTTT.

This chain links TRBV19 with TRBJ1-6, with a tentative D call TRBD1 (5 bases). The CDR3 extends over 19 amino acids. Germline CDR1 is LNHDA and CDR2 is SQIVND (reference sequence). V was shortened by 3 bases and J by 4 bases, with 22 bases between the two germline ends. The CDR3 loop is CASSIQAKGHSGYNSPLHF. The CDR3 coding sequence is TGTGCCAGTAGTATCCAGGCAAAAGGACATTCCGGGTATAATTCACCCCTCCACTTT.

The J gene is TRBJ2-3, the V gene TRBV18; 12 bases line up with TRBD2. Germline lookup yields CDR1 KGHSH and CDR2 LQKENI. This CDR3 contains 16 residues. Trimming removed 6 bases from V and 13 bases from J; junction bases left unmatched: 17. The DNA for the CDR3 is TGTGCCAGCTCCCGCCCTACTAGCGGGGGGCGCCGTGGGAAGTATTTT. As protein: CASSRPTSGGRRGKYF.

The chain uses TRBV25-1 and TRBJ2-7; tentative D call: TRBD1 (5 bases). The CDR3 has 15 amino acids. V dropped 3 bases and J dropped 4 bases, with 16 bases sitting between them. Germline assignment: CDR1 MGHDK and CDR2 SYGVNS. CDR3 bases: TGTGCCAGCAGTGATCCTGAGGCAGGGAAGTACGAGCAGTACTTC. Translating it yields CASSDPEAGKYEQYF.

V usage is TRBV2 and J usage is TRBJ1-5; D ambiguous. CDR3 length: 13 residues. Trimming cost V 7 bases and J 0 bases, with 7 bases left between them. Looked up from germline, CDR1 is SNHLY and CDR2 is FYNNEI. In DNA, the CDR3 is TGTGCCAGCACTCGAGATAGCAATCAGCCCCAGCATTTT. Its translation: CASTRDSNQPQHF.

The V and J genes are TRBV18 and TRBJ2-1; D uncertain. Germline CDR1 reads KGHSH; CDR2 reads LQKENI. The CDR3 runs to 14 residues. With 0 bases removed from V and 6 bases from J, the gap between germline ends came to 9 bases. CDR3 nucleotides: TGTGCCAGCTCACCACCGGCCAGGACCAATGAGCAGTTCTTC. Translating gives CASSPPARTNEQFF.

The J gene is TRBJ1-2, the V gene TRBV28; D perhaps matches TRBD1 (6 bases). This CDR3 region has 12 residues. V was pared by 5 bases and J by 7 bases, with 11 bases between. Looked up from germline, CDR1 is MDHEN and CDR2 is SYDVKM. The CDR3 reads CASSSHRAGYTF. Here the CDR3 DNA reads TGTGCCAGCAGTAGTCACAGGGCTGGCTACACCTTC.

The chain is built from TRBV14 and TRBJ2-7; the match to TRBD2 covers 7 bases. V lost 4 bases, J lost 6 bases, and 15 bases stayed unmatched. Germline V lookup: CDR1 SGHDN, CDR2 FVKESK. The CDR3 runs to 16 residues. The chain's CDR3 is CASSRVVISGGVEQYF. In nucleotides, the CDR3 is TGTGCCAGCAGCCGGGTCGTCATTTCGGGGGGTGTCGAGCAGTACTTC.

The rearrangement joins TRBV2 to TRBJ2-2, with 7 positions matching TRBD2. In germline, CDR1 is SNHLY, CDR2 FYNNEI. V was pared by 6 bases and J by 6 bases, with 7 bases of the junction left unmatched. CDR3 length: 14 residues. CDR3 sequence (DNA): TGTGCCAGCAGGGGACTACAATACGCCGGGGAGCTGTTTTTT. This encodes CASRGLQYAGELFF.

The chain employs TRBV4-1 and TRBJ2-3; TRBD2 aligns across 7 bases. This CDR3 has 16 residues. After removal of 1 base from V and 1 base from J, the junction contained 5 bases not matched to a gene. Looked up from germline, CDR1 is MGHRA and CDR2 is YSYEKL. CDR3 sequence (DNA): TGCGCCAGCAGCCAAGGTGCAAGCGGGGGCACAGATACGCAGTATTTT. Translating it yields CASSQGASGGTDTQYF.

The V call is TRBV5-6, the J call TRBJ1-1, with D perhaps TRBD1 (5 bases). V dropped 4 bases and J dropped 4 bases, with 23 bases sitting between them. The CDR3 runs 17 residues. Germline V gives CDR1 SGHDT, CDR2 YYEEEE. This CDR3 is CASSLLGYSEGSTEAFF. The CDR3 DNA reads TGTGCCAGCAGCCTATTAGGGTATTCGGAGGGGAGCACTGAAGCTTTCTTT. The full variable domain, rest sourced from reference TRBV5-6 and TRBJ1-1, is DAGVTQSPTHLIKTRGQQVTLRCSPKSGHDTVSWYQQALGQGPQFIFQYYEEEERQRGNFPDRFSGHQFPNYSSELNVNALLLGDSALYLCASSLLGYSEGSTEAFFGQGTRLTVV.

The rearrangement links TRBV25-1 to TRBJ2-5, with TRBD2 identical over 14 bases. The ends lost 0 bases at V and 2 bases at J; junction bases unmatched: 5. This CDR3 comprises 18 residues. Germline V gives CDR1 MGHDK, CDR2 SYGVNS. CDR3 DNA: TGTGCCAGCAGTGAATATAGGGGACTAGCGGGAGAACAAGAGACCCAGTACTTC. Protein product: CASSEYRGLAGEQETQYF.

In regard to this clone: Mismatch with germline at one junction end may stem from a read error. V usage is TRBV28 and J usage is TRBJ2-3; D gene uncertain. Germline assignment: CDR1 MDHEN and CDR2 SYDVKM. The CDR3 is 12 residues long. DNA for the CDR3: TGTGCCAGCAGTTCGAGCACATATACGCAGTATTTT. Protein sequence: CASSSSTYTQYF.

Here the CDR3 reads CASSQGSAADTQYF. The CDR3 nucleotides read TGTGCCAGCAGCCAAGGCAGCGCCGCAGATACGCAGTATTTT. The chain couples TRBV5-4 to TRBJ2-3, with D uncertain. V dropped 4 bases and J dropped 4 bases, with 13 bases sitting between them. The germline gives CDR1 SGHNT, CDR2 YYREEE (reference sequence). This CDR3 comprises 14 residues.

The CDR3: CASSVSTGGAEGGYTF. As DNA, the CDR3 is TGTGCCAGCAGCGTCTCTACAGGGGGTGCAGAAGGTGGCTACACCTTC. The V gene is TRBV7-2, the J gene TRBJ1-2; TRBD1 aligns across 8 bases. This CDR3 is built from 16 residues. Per germline, CDR1 SGHTA and CDR2 FQGNSA. V was clipped by 5 bases and J by 7 bases; unmatched bases: 15. Full variable domain (remainder filled in from reference TRBV7-2 and TRBJ1-2): GAGVSQSPSNKVTEKGKDVELRCDPISGHTALYWYRQSLGQGLEFLIYFQGNSAPDKSGLPSDRFSAERTGGSVSTLTIQRTQQEDSAVYLCASSVSTGGAEGGYTFGSGTRLTVV.

The chain has TRBV19 and TRBJ2-3; no clear D gene. V dropped 5 bases and J dropped 2 bases, with 17 bases sitting between them. The CDR3 extends over 16 amino acids. The germline CDR1 and CDR2 sequences are LNHDA and SQIVND (reference sequence). The CDR3 coding sequence is TGTGCCAGTAGTGTGGTACCAGTAGCTGCCACAGATACGCAGTATTTT. It translates to CASSVVPVAATDTQYF.

The CDR3 reads CASSTQPGRRGETQYF. Written as DNA, the CDR3 is TGTGCCAGCAGCACCCAACCGGGAAGACGGGGAGAGACCCAGTACTTC. The chain recombines TRBV7-3 with TRBJ2-5; maybe TRBD2 (5 bases). Deletions cut 5 bases from V and 4 bases from J, with 20 bases between. The CDR3 loop spans 16 amino acids. Germline values: CDR1 SGHTA, CDR2 FQGTGA.

This clone was observed a few times. This rearrangement joins TRBV4-2 to TRBJ2-3, with 11 bases that match TRBD2. The CDR3 consists of 18 residues. Germline-derived CDR1 and CDR2 are LGHNA and YNFKEQ. The V gene end was trimmed by 0 bases and the J gene end by 0 bases; junction bases not matched to a gene: 5. The chain's CDR3 is CASSQELAGGYSTDTQYF. The DNA for the CDR3 is TGTGCCAGCAGCCAAGAATTAGCGGGGGGGTATAGCACAGATACGCAGTATTTT.

The chain links TRBV11-2 to TRBJ2-5; TRBD2 aligns across 7 bases. CDR1 is SGHAT and CDR2 is FQNNGV in the germline V gene. This CDR3 is built from 17 residues. V dropped 4 bases and J dropped 0; count of bases not matched to a gene: 11. DNA of the CDR3: TGTGCCAGCAGCTATCCACATAGCGGGCCGTACCAAGAGACCCAGTACTTC. Encoded protein: CASSYPHSGPYQETQYF.

V is TRBV29-1 and J is TRBJ2-7; D uncertain. In germline, CDR1 is SQVTM, CDR2 ANQGSEA. The CDR3 is 12 residues long. Trimming left V 6 bases short and J 4 bases short, with 13 bases between. The CDR3 here is CSVGDGDYEQYF. The CDR3 bases are TGCAGCGTCGGAGATGGGGATTACGAGCAGTACTTC.

This clone turned up a few times. The J gene is TRBJ1-6, the V gene TRBV7-9, with no clear D. Trimming left V 1 base short and J 8 bases short, with 9 bases between. The CDR3 consists of 14 residues. Germline CDR1 SEHNR, CDR2 FQNEAQ (reference sequence). CDR3 protein: CASSLVSSHSPLHF. CDR3 in DNA: TGTGCCAGCAGCTTAGTCAGTTCTCATTCACCCCTCCACTTT.

The V and J genes are TRBV7-2 and TRBJ1-2; possible D gene TRBD1, 6 bases. Germline V gives CDR1 SGHTA, CDR2 FQGNSA. V lost 5 bases and J lost 8, with 18 bases in between. CDR3 size: 14 residues. The CDR3 DNA reads TGTGCCAGCAGCACAAGACAGGCTACGGGGGGCTACACCTTC. Translation gives CASSTRQATGGYTF.